A selection of T cell receptor beta chains follows, all from one sample in a study of blood T cell repertoires in COVID-19. Repertoires were generated with immunoSEQ multiplex PCR, while TCRdb's copy carries only in-frame clones and drops some. This table has 110,000 to 150,000 clones, about 86% appearing once. The sample taken for sequencing was peripheral blood. The receptors come from a human donor in a cohort sampled during active COVID-19. CDR3s include the opening cysteine and the closing phenylalanine or tryptophan. A D gene is named only where the DNA matches it firmly. Size is stated for part of the rows, as once, few or many counts, or as a class when the clone is expanded.

D	size	J	V	DNA	CDR3
NA	NA	TRBJ1-1	TRBV5-1	TGCGCCAGCAGCTTGGCCCCGGACACTGAAGCTTTCTTT	CASSLAPDTEAFF
TRBD2	few	TRBJ2-5	TRBV4-2	TGTGCCAGCAGCCAAGATTCAGCGGGAGGCGAAGAGACCCAGTACTTC	CASSQDSAGGEETQYF
NA	NA	TRBJ2-1	TRBV29-1	TGCAGCGTCCCACCCCCGGAGGGACTTCCATACAATGAGCAGTTCTTC	CSVPPPEGLPYNEQFF
TRBD1	few	TRBJ1-1	TRBV11-1	TGTGCCAGCAGCGTCCAGACAGGGTTCGAAGCTTTCTTT	CASSVQTGFEAFF
TRBD2	NA	TRBJ2-1	TRBV5-1	TGCGCCAGCACCCTTGAAAGCGGGAGTGGCAATGAGCAGTTCTTC	CASTLESGSGNEQFF
NA	once	TRBJ2-1	TRBV6-6	TGTGCCAGCAGTTTGGACGGGGGAAGTGAGCAGTTCTTC	CASSLDGGSEQFF
NA	NA	TRBJ1-1	TRBV18	TGTGCCAGCTCACAGGGACACTTGAACACTGAAGCTTTCTTT	CASSQGHLNTEAFF
TRBD1	NA	TRBJ2-1	TRBV7-8	TGTGCCAGCAGCTCCCCTTGGACAGGAAACTCCTACAATGAGCAGTTCTTC	CASSSPWTGNSYNEQFF
TRBD1	few	TRBJ1-2	TRBV28	TGTGCCAGCAGAATTCCAGACAGGGTGGGCTACACCTTC	CASRIPDRVGYTF
NA	NA	TRBJ1-2	TRBV9	TGTGCCAGCAGTGAGGCCTTTTTCTATGGCTACACCTTC	CASSEAFFYGYTF